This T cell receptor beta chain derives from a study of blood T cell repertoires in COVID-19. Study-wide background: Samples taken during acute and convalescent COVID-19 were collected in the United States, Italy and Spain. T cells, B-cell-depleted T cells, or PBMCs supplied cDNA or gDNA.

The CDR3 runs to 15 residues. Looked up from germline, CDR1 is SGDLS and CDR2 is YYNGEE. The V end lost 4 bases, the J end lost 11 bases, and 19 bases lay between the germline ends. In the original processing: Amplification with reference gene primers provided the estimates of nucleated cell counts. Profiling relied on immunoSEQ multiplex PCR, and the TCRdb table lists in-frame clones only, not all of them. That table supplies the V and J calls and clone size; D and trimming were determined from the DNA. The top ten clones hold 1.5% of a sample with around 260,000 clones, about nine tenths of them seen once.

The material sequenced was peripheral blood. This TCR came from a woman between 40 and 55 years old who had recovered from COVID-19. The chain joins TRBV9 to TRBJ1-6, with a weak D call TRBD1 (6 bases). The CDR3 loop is CASSPRQNSGAPLHF. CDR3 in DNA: TGTGCCAGCAGCCCTCGACAGAACTCAGGGGCACCCCTCCACTTT.